This T cell receptor (beta chain) emerged from a study of cytomegalovirus exposure and HLA in healthy donors. Overall study findings and caveats: Later genetic work tied a missense DCLRE1C variant to beta-chain V and J trimming. An ancestry cluster, one associated with Asian ancestry, reportedly showed fewer N-insertions than the approximately 670-donor mean in a later analysis.

The study ran its PCR with 60 Vbeta and 13 Jbeta primers. Sequencing used immunoSEQ multiplex PCR; TCRdb keeps in-frame clones, though not all of them. The table lists more than 150,000 clones, 78% of them singletons. This clone came up once. What it recognizes is unknown. The sample has other DNA sequences that encode this CDR3 too. The sequence came from a woman aged 40 to 49 in good health and CMV-seropositive. Material for sequencing was PBMCs.

As DNA, the CDR3 is TGTGCCAGCAGTGGAGGGACTAGTTATATTGGCATTCAGTACTTC. Protein sequence: CASSGGTSYIGIQYF. This rearrangement joins TRBV6-1 to TRBJ2-4, with 8 bases matching TRBD2. V was clipped by 4 bases and J by 9 bases; unmatched bases: 11. Germline V gene lookup returns CDR1 MNHNS and CDR2 SASEGT. This CDR3 has 15 amino acids.